The sequence of this TCR beta chain was determined in a study of cytomegalovirus exposure and HLA in healthy donors. General study findings and limits: The study labeled 150 to 200 TCR beta chains cytomegalovirus-associated. Earlier findings revealed that most TCR beta V segments proved productive either about 87% or about 30% of the time.

Notes on this clone: Its specificity is not known.

V shed 7 bases and J shed 3 bases, with 16 bases lying between them. Germline CDR1 and CDR2: MDHEN and SYDVKM. CDR3 size: 14 residues. Each donor's status was that of a healthy bone marrow donor. The PCR made use of 60 Vbeta and 13 Jbeta primers. Assay: immunoSEQ multiplex PCR; the TCRdb copy retains only in-frame clones and omits some. This sample has about 170,000 clones, with about 81% found just once. The rearrangement uses TRBV28 and TRBJ2-7; tentatively, D is TRBD1 (5 bases). The sequence was collected from a woman aged 18 to 35 in good health and CMV-seronegative. The sample was PBMCs. The DNA for the CDR3 is TGTGCCAGCACCTTGAGACAGCCAAACTACGAGCAGTACTTC. This sequence encodes CASTLRQPNYEQYF. The complete variable domain, with remaining parts taken from reference TRBV28 and TRBJ2-7, reads DVKVTQSSRYLVKRTGEKVFLECVQDMDHENMFWYRQDPGLGLRLIYFSYDVKMKEKGDIPEGYSVSREKKERFSLILESASTNQTSMYLCASTLRQPNYEQYFGPGTRLTVT.